The 9 T cell receptor beta chains listed next were all sequenced from one sample in a study of shared clonotypes between healthy human individuals. Measured with immunoSEQ multiplex PCR; TCRdb has only the in-frame clones, and not every one. The sample has over 850,000 clones; around 82% are singletons. The material sequenced was memory CD4+ T cells from PBMCs. Specified subset: CD45RA-negative fraction. These receptors originate from a man in his late teens or twenties in good health. Some clones in this sample may be carry-over from other donors' samples.

The chain is built from TRBV29-1 and TRBJ1-1, with 8 bases that match TRBD1. In germline, CDR1 is SQVTM, CDR2 ANQGSEA. J lost 5 bases, V lost 8 bases, and 4 bases had no gene match. The length of the CDR3 is 11 residues. CDR3 nucleotides: TGCAGCACATGGACAGGGACTGAAGCTTTCTTT. Translation: CSTWTGTEAFF.

This clone was detected only a few times. This same CDR3 is encoded by further DNA sequences in the sample. The rearrangement uses TRBV7-2 and TRBJ2-7; D might be TRBD2 (5 bases). Germline-derived CDR1 and CDR2 are SGHTA and FQGNSA. V was pared by 1 base and J by 1 base, with 11 bases between. There are 15 residues in the CDR3. In DNA, the CDR3 is TGTGCCAGCAGCTTAGGAAGTAGCGCTTCCTACGAGCAGTACTTC. Its translation is CASSLGSSASYEQYF.

The rearrangement joins TRBV2 to TRBJ1-2; D may be TRBD1 (6 bases). The CDR3 consists of 13 residues. V gave up 6 bases and J gave up 8 bases, with 16 bases separating them. Germline values: CDR1 SNHLY, CDR2 FYNNEI. This CDR3 reads CASRATGWGGYTF. For the CDR3, the DNA is TGTGCCAGCAGAGCTACAGGGTGGGGCGGCTACACCTTC.

The rearrangement uses TRBV10-3 and TRBJ2-5, with 8 bases identical to TRBD2. The V gene end was trimmed by 4 bases and the J gene end by 0 bases; junction bases not matched to a gene: 7. The CDR3 is 16 amino acids. CDR1 and CDR2 (germline): ENHRY, SYGVKD. CDR3 amino acids: CAISAVAGTYQETQYF. The CDR3 region has the DNA TGTGCCATCAGTGCAGTAGCGGGAACGTACCAAGAGACCCAGTACTTC.

This clone was picked up one time. The rearrangement links TRBV5-1 to TRBJ2-5; D is perhaps TRBD1 or TRBD2 (5 bases each). The germline V and J ends were trimmed by 4 bases and 6 bases, with 13 bases remaining between them. CDR1 is SGHRS, CDR2 YFSETQ, per germline. CDR3 size: 13 residues. CDR3 nucleotides: TGCGCCAGCAGCGAGGGGCCTTGGCAGACCCAGTACTTC. Translated, it gives CASSEGPWQTQYF.

CDR3 in amino acids: CACGGRSLLDTQYF. In nucleotides, the CDR3 is TGTGCCTGCGGCGGGAGGAGCCTCCTAGATACGCAGTATTTT. The rearrangement uses TRBV30 and TRBJ2-3, with 8 bases that match TRBD2. Germline CDR1 GTSNPN, CDR2 SVGIG (reference sequence). The CDR3 sequence is 14 residues long. J was trimmed by 5 bases and V by 6 bases; bases with no gene match: 10.

Only a few counts were recorded for this clone. V gene TRBV7-9 combines with J gene TRBJ2-7, with D perhaps TRBD2 (7 bases). V dropped 0 bases and J dropped 2 bases, with 17 bases sitting between them. The CDR3 has 17 amino acids. From germline, CDR1 is SEHNR and CDR2 FQNEAQ (reference sequence). The CDR3 nucleotides are TGTGCCAGCAGCTTAGCGAGGGGGGGCCCGGCGACCTACGAGCAGTACTTC. Protein product: CASSLARGGPATYEQYF.

The chain has TRBV6-1 and TRBJ1-4; no definite D call. V shed 2 bases and J shed 5 bases, with 9 bases lying between them. This CDR3 comprises 14 residues. Germline loops: CDR1 MNHNS, CDR2 SASEGT. Here the CDR3 reads CASSERPPNEKLFF. CDR3 nucleotide sequence: TGTGCCAGCAGTGAAAGGCCCCCGAATGAAAAACTGTTTTTT.

This chain connects TRBV28 to TRBJ1-4; D is uncertain. This CDR3 has 13 amino acids. Germline CDR1 is MDHEN and CDR2 is SYDVKM. The V end lost 3 bases, the J end lost 8 bases, and 10 bases lay between the germline ends. CDR3 in amino acids: CASSFSPPEKLFF. DNA for the CDR3: TGTGCCAGCAGTTTCTCCCCCCCGGAAAAACTGTTTTTT.